Sequencing of this T cell receptor beta chain was carried out in a study of CD4 T cells in relation to SARS-CoV-2 and coronaviruses. Overall study: Convalescent patients had median age roughly 37 years, range roughly 21 to 75. A couple of subjects were Hispanic; patients were seven or eight males and 4 females.

In its sample, this clone was seen once. Its antigen is undetermined. The germline V gene encodes CDR1 SGHVS and CDR2 FQNEAQ. V gave up 6 bases and J gave up 0 bases, with 10 bases separating them. The CDR3 is 14 amino acids. The data were produced by immunoSEQ multiplex PCR, yet TCRdb's version contains in-frame clones alone and is incomplete. This sample has 35,000 to 40,000 clones, with around 77% found just once. Sorted naive or memory CD4+ cells met CEF peptides for about 10 days. Broader study findings: In around 60% of donors, memory CD4+ clonotypes crossrecognized SARS-CoV-2 and at least one common cold coronavirus spike.

Specimen: memory CD4+ T cells from PBMCs, cultured in vitro. V usage is TRBV7-8 and J usage is TRBJ2-3, with TRBD2 as a possible D gene (6 bases). The clonotype was recovered from an adult with COVID-19. The CDR3: CASSLSGSTDTQYF. Here the CDR3 DNA reads TGTGCCAGCAGTCTGAGCGGGAGCACAGATACGCAGTATTTT.